This TCR beta chain was recorded in a study of T cell repertoires in cytomegalovirus infection. Overall study: It can be stated that public TCR beta signatures indicated CMV infection as well as a matching HLA type.

In this sample, this clonotype turned up many times. Antigen: not known. TCRdb reprocessed the reads with MiXCR, giving one entry per CDR3 protein. The table records some 600,000 distinct CDR3 sequences, more than 20% of them present only once. Trimming cost V 7 bases and J 9 bases; bases outside gene matches: 26. In germline, CDR1 is MDHEN, CDR2 SYDVKM. CDR3 length: 19 amino acids. Study conclusions and caveats: Ex vivo, HLA-C-restricted CMV-specific TCR beta clonotypes prevailed over the rest of the response. Identification of carriers of CMV plus the relevant HLA was achieved through cumulative public TCR beta family frequency.

The TCR originated in a human donor in good health (CMV status not recorded). Some clones in this sample may be carry-over from other donors' samples. This chain joins TRBV28 and TRBJ2-1; 8 bases are a match to TRBD1. The sample taken for sequencing was CD8+ T cells from PBMCs. The CDR3 DNA is TGTGCCAGCACTACATTCCCAGGGGGCGCGAGCGCGAACGTGTTTGAGCAGTTCTTC. Translating it yields CASTTFPGGASANVFEQFF. The variable domain in full, with the rest retrieved from reference TRBV28 and TRBJ2-1, is DVKVTQSSRYLVKRTGEKVFLECVQDMDHENMFWYRQDPGLGLRLIYFSYDVKMKEKGDIPEGYSVSREKKERFSLILESASTNQTSMYLCASTTFPGGASANVFEQFFGPGTRLTVL.